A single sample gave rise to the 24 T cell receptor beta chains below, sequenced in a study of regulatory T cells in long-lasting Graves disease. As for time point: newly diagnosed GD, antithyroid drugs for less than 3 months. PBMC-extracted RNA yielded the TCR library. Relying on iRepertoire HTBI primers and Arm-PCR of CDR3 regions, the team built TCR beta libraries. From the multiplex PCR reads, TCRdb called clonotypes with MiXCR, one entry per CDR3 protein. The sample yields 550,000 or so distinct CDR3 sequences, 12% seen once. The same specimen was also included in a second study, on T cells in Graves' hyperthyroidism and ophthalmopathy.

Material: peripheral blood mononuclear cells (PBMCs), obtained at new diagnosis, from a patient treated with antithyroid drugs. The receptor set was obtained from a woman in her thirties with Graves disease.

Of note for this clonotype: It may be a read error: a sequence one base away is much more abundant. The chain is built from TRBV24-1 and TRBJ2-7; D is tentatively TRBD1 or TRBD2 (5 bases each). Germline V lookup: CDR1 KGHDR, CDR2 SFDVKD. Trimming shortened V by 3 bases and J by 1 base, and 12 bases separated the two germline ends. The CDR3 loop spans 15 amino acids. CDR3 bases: TGTGCCACCAGTGATCCCGGGGCAGGGTCCTACGAGCAGTACTTC. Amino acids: CATSDPGAGSYEQYF.

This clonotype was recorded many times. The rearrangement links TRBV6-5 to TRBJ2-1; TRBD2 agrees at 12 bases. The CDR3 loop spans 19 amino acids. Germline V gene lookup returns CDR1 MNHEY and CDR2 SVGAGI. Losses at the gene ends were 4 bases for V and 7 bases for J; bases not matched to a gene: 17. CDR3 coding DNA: TGTGCCAGCAGTTTACGACCCCTGTCGACTAGCGGGAGTCTAAATGAGCAGTTCTTC. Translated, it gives CASSLRPLSTSGSLNEQFF.

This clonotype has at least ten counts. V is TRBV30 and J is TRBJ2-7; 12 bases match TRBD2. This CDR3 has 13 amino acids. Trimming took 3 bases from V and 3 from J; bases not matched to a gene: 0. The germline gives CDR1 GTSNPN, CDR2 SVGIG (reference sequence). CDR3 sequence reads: CAWRLAGGYEQYF. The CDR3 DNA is TGTGCCTGGAGACTAGCGGGAGGCTACGAGCAGTACTTC. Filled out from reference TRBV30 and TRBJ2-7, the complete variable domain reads SQTIHQWPATLVQPVGSPLSLECTVEGTSNPNLYWYRQAAGRGLQLLFYSVGIGQISSEVPQNLSASRPQDRQFILSSKKLLLSDSGFYLCAWRLAGGYEQYFGPGTRLTVT.

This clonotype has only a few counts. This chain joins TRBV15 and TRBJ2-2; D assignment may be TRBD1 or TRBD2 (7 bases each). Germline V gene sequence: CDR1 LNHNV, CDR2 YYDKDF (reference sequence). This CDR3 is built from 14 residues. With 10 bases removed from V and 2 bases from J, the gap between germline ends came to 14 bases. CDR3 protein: CASRQGLNTGELFF. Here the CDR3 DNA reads TGTGCCAGCCGACAGGGACTAAACACCGGGGAGCTGTTTTTT.

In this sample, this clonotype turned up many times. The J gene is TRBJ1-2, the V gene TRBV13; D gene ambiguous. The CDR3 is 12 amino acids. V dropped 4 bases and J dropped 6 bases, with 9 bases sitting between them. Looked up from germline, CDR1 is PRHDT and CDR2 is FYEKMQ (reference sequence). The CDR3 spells CASSWRRDGYTF. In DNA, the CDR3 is TGTGCCAGCAGCTGGCGCCGGGATGGCTACACCTTC. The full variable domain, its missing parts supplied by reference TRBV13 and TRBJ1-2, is AAGVIQSPRHLIKEKRETATLKCYPIPRHDTVYWYQQGPGQDPQFLISFYEKMQSDKGSIPDRFSAQQFSDYHSELNMSSLELGDSALYFCASSWRRDGYTFGSGTRLTVV.

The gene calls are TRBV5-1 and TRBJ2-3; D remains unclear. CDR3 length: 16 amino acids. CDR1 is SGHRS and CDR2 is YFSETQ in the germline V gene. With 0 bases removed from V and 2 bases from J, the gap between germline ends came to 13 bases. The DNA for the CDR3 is TGCGCCAGCAGCTTGGATGGTAGACACACCACAGATACGCAGTATTTT. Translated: CASSLDGRHTTDTQYF. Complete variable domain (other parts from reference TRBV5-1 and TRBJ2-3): KAGVTQTPRYLIKTRGQQVTLSCSPISGHRSVSWYQQTPGQGLQFLFEYFSETQRNKGNFPGRFSGRQFSNSRSEMNVSTLELGDSALYLCASSLDGRHTTDTQYFGPGTRLTVL.

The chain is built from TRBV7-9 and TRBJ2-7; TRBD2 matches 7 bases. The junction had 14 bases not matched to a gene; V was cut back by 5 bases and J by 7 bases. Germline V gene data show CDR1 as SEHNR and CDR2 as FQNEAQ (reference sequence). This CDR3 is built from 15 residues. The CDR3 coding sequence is TGTGCCAGCAGCCGGGAGGCGCTGAGATACGATGAGCAGTACTTC. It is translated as CASSREALRYDEQYF.

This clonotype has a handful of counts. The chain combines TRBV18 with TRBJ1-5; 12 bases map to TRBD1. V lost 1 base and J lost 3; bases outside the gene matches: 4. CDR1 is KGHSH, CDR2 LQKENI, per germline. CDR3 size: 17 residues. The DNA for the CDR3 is TGTGCCAGCTCACCACTCGGGACAGGGGGCCACAATCAGCCCCAGCATTTT. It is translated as CASSPLGTGGHNQPQHF.

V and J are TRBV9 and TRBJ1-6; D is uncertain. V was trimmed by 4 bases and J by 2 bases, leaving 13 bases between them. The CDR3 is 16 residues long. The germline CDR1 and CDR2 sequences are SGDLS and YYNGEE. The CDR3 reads CASSPRERAYNSPLHF. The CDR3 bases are TGTGCCAGCAGCCCTCGCGAAAGGGCCTATAATTCACCCCTCCACTTT.

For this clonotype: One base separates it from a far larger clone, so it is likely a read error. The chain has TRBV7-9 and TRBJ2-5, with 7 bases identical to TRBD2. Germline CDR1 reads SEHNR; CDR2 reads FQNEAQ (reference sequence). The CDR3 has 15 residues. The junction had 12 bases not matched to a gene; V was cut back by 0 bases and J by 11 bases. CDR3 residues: CASSLAGGPYNEQYF. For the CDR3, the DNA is TGTGCCAGCAGCTTAGCGGGAGGGCCCTACAATGAGCAGTACTTC.

The CDR3 region has the DNA TGCAGTGCTAGAAGGGACTTGAACACCGGGGAGCTGTTTTTT. This sequence encodes CSARRDLNTGELFF. The chain carries TRBV20-1 and TRBJ2-2; the D gene is possibly TRBD2 (6 bases). With 2 bases removed from V and 1 base from J, the gap between germline ends came to 8 bases. Germline V gives CDR1 DFQATT, CDR2 SNEGSKA (reference sequence). The CDR3 covers 14 residues.

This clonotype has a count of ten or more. The CDR3 loop is CASSLMEGSNQPQHF. As DNA, the CDR3 is TGTGCCAGCAGCTTAATGGAAGGGAGCAATCAGCCCCAGCATTTT. The chain couples TRBV7-2 to TRBJ1-5; D is uncertain. The V and J ends lost 2 bases and 1 base respectively, with 9 bases between them. The CDR3 consists of 15 residues. Germline CDR1 is SGHTA and CDR2 is FQGNSA.

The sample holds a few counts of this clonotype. The CDR3 sequence: CASSMWGGPLFTDTQYF. The DNA of the CDR3 is TGTGCCAGTAGTATGTGGGGGGGGCCTCTTTTCACAGATACGCAGTATTTT. The chain joins TRBV19 to TRBJ2-3; D perhaps matches TRBD2 (7 bases). V shed 3 bases and J shed 2 bases, with 18 bases lying between them. CDR1 and CDR2 (germline): LNHDA, SQIVND (reference sequence). This CDR3 has 17 residues.

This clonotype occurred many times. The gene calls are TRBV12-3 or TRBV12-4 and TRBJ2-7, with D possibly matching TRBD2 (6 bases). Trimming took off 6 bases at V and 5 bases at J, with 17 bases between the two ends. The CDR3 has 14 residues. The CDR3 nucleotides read TGTGCCAGCAGCCCGTTAACTAGCTTAGACGAGCAGTACTTC. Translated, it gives CASSPLTSLDEQYF.

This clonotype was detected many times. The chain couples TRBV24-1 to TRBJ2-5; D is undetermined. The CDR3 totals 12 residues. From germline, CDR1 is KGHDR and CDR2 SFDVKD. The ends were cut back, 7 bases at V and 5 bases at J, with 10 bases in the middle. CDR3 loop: CATSDLQETQYF. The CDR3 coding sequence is TGTGCCACCAGCGATCTTCAGGAGACCCAGTACTTC.

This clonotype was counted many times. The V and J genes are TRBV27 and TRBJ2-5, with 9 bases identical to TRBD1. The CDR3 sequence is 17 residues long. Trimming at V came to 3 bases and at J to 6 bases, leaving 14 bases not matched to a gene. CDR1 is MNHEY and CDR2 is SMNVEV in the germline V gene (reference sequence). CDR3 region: CASSLKAGTGYIQTQYF. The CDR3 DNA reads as TGTGCCAGCAGTTTGAAAGCCGGGACAGGGTATATACAGACCCAGTACTTC.

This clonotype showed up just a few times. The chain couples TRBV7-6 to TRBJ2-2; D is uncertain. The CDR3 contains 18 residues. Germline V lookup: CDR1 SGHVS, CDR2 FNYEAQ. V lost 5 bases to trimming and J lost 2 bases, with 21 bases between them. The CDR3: CASSQFLGPGLNTGELFF. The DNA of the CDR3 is TGTGCCAGCAGCCAGTTTTTGGGCCCTGGCTTAAACACCGGGGAGCTGTTTTTT.

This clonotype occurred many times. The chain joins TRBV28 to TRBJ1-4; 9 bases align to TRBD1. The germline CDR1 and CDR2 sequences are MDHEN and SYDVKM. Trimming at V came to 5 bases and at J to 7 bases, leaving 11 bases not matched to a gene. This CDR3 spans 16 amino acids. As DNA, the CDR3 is TGTGCCAGCAGTACCGGGTACAGGGGGCTTGGTGAAAAACTGTTTTTT. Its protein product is CASSTGYRGLGEKLFF.

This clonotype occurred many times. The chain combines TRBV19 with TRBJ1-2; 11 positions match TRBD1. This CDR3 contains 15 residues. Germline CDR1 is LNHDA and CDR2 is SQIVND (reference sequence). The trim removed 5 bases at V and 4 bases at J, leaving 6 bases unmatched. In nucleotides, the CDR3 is TGTGCCAGTAGTGATCCGGGACAGGGGGTCTATGGCTACACCTTC. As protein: CASSDPGQGVYGYTF.

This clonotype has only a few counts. DNA for the CDR3: TGCGCCAGCAGCCAAGTCTGGAAACTGGGACTTCGCCCTGGAAACACCATATATTTT. This encodes CASSQVWKLGLRPGNTIYF. This sequence joins TRBV4-1 and TRBJ1-3; maybe TRBD1 (5 bases). Trimming took 1 base from V and 2 from J, leaving 21 bases between them. This CDR3 is built from 19 residues. The germline V gene encodes CDR1 MGHRA and CDR2 YSYEKL.

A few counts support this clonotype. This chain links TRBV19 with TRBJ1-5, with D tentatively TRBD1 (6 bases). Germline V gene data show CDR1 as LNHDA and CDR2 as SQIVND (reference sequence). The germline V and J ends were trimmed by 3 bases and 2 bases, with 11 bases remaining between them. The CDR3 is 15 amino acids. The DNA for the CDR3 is TGTGCCAGTAGTATCCACAGGGACGGCAATCAGCCCCAGCATTTT. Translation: CASSIHRDGNQPQHF.

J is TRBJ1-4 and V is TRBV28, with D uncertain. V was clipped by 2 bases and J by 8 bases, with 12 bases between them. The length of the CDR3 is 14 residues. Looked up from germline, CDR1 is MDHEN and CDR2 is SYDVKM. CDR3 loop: CASSLGLWREKLFF. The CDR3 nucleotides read TGTGCCAGCAGTTTAGGTCTTTGGCGAGAAAAACTGTTTTTT.

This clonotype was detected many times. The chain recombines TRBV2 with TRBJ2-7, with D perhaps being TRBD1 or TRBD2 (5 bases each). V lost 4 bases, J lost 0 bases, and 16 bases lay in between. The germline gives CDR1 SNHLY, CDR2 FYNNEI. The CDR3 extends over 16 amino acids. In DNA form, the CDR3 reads TGTGCCAGCAGTGTTGAGAGGGGTACAGGCTCCTACGAGCAGTACTTC. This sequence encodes CASSVERGTGSYEQYF.

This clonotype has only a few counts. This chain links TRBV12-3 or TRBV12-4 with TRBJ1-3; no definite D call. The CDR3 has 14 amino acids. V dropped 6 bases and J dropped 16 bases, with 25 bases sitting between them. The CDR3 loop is CASSPSRPVPRFYF. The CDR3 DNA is TGTGCCAGCAGCCCTAGCAGGCCAGTCCCTCGGTTCTATTTT.